The 16 T cell receptor beta chains given below trace back to one sample, sequenced in a study of neurological immune-mediated disorders. The time point: technical triplicate 2. MiXCR was run by TCRdb on the 5' RACE reads, yielding one entry per CDR3 protein. The repertoire holds about 59,000 distinct CDR3 sequences, approximately 25% seen once, with under 5.5% in the top ten. The sequencing input was PBMCs. The receptors derive from a man aged 55 to 69 with HTLV-1-associated myelopathy (HAM/TSP).

This clonotype has ten or more counts. V usage is TRBV5-1 and J usage is TRBJ1-1, with D hard to call. Germline CDR1 SGHRS, CDR2 YFSETQ. Trimming took 0 bases from V and 2 from J, leaving 11 bases between them. This CDR3 spans 15 amino acids. This chain's CDR3 is CASSLESQVNTEAFF. CDR3 bases: TGCGCCAGCAGCTTGGAGTCCCAGGTCAACACTGAAGCTTTCTTT.

This clonotype was seen ten or more times. J is TRBJ1-1 and V is TRBV9; 7 nucleotides line up with TRBD1. Germline values: CDR1 SGDLS, CDR2 YYNGEE. V was pared by 0 bases and J by 8 bases, with 10 bases of the junction left unmatched. There are 15 residues in the CDR3. Written as DNA, the CDR3 is TGTGCCAGCAGCGTAGAAGGGAACAGGGGAGGAGAAGCTTTCTTT. Translating it yields CASSVEGNRGGEAFF.

A remark on this clonotype: A read error is possible here, since a much larger clone lies one base away. CDR3 loop: CASRLDGGTLSGYTF. Here the CDR3 DNA reads TGCGCCAGCAGATTGGACGGGGGCACCCTAAGCGGCTACACCTTC. J is TRBJ1-2 and V is TRBV5-1; tentatively, D is TRBD1 (6 bases). Germline-derived CDR1 and CDR2 are SGHRS and YFSETQ. CDR3 length equals 15 residues.

Many counts were recorded for this clonotype. This chain uses TRBV5-1 with TRBJ2-1; D unresolved. Trimming removed 0 bases from V and 6 bases from J, with 7 bases in between. The CDR3 covers 13 residues. The V gene's germline CDR1 is SGHRS and CDR2 YFSETQ. CDR3 amino acids: CASSLGTSNEQFF. The CDR3, as DNA: TGCGCCAGCAGCTTGGGAACCAGCAATGAGCAGTTCTTC.

As concerns this clonotype: This could be a read error, since a much larger clone is one nucleotide away. The chain links TRBV28 to TRBJ2-3; D gene unclear. This CDR3 region has 12 residues. Germline V gives CDR1 MDHEN, CDR2 SYDVKM. CDR3 bases: TGTGCCTGCAGTTCCCTCCTGGGTACGCAGTATTTT. Translation gives CACSSLLGTQYF. Complete variable domain (other parts from reference TRBV28 and TRBJ2-3): DVKVTQSSRYLVKRTGEKVFLECVQDMDHENMFWYRQDPGLGLRLIYFSYDVKMKEKGDIPEGYSVSREKKERFSLILESASTNQTSMYLCACSSLLGTQYFGPGTRLTVL.

This chain connects TRBV27 to TRBJ2-5, with 7 nucleotides matching TRBD2. The CDR3 consists of 14 residues. Looked up from germline, CDR1 is MNHEY and CDR2 is SMNVEV (reference sequence). V lost 9 bases to trimming and J lost 5 bases; unmatched junction nucleotides: 12. CDR3 coding DNA: TGTGCCAGTACGAGGGCGGGAGAGTGGGAGACCCAGTACTTC. As protein: CASTRAGEWETQYF.

This clonotype was seen ten or more times. This chain connects TRBV11-2 to TRBJ1-2, with D possibly TRBD1 on 6 matching bases. The V gene lost 6 bases and the J gene lost 0 bases, with 14 bases spanning the gap. CDR1 and CDR2 (germline): SGHAT, FQNNGV. This CDR3 has 15 amino acids. For the CDR3, the DNA is TGTGCCAGCAGTTTCTCCAGGGGAGCTAACTATGGCTACACCTTC. It translates to CASSFSRGANYGYTF.

By sample fraction, this clonotype is large. The J gene is TRBJ2-5, the V gene TRBV5-1; D not resolved. This CDR3 spans 14 amino acids. Germline V lookup: CDR1 SGHRS, CDR2 YFSETQ. Trimming took 4 bases from V and 2 from J, leaving 12 bases between them. Here the CDR3 DNA reads TGCGCCAGCAGCGGTGGTCTGGCTCAAGAGACCCAGTACTTC. Translated, it gives CASSGGLAQETQYF.

The rearrangement joins TRBV7-3 to TRBJ2-2; the D gene could be TRBD1 or TRBD2 (5 bases each). The V end was cut by 4 bases, the J end by 2 bases, with 8 bases between. The CDR3 is 14 amino acids. Germline CDR1 SGHTA, CDR2 FQGTGA. CDR3 protein: CASSWDGNTGELFF. In nucleotides, the CDR3 is TGTGCCAGCAGCTGGGACGGAAACACCGGGGAGCTGTTTTTT.

This chain uses TRBV29-1 with TRBJ2-1, with 14 bases that match TRBD2. V was pared by 1 base and J by 4 bases, with 3 bases of the junction left unmatched. This CDR3 is 16 amino acids long. Germline V gene lookup returns CDR1 SQVTM and CDR2 ANQGSEA. CDR3 sequence reads: CSVEGGTSGSYNEQFF. CDR3 sequence (DNA): TGCAGCGTTGAAGGGGGGACTAGCGGGAGTTACAATGAGCAGTTCTTC.

This clonotype came up a few times. The chain uses TRBV12-3 or TRBV12-4 and TRBJ2-7; 7 positions match TRBD2. V lost 8 bases and J lost 6; bases outside the gene matches: 4. The length of the CDR3 is 11 residues. CDR3 loop: CASSSGGEQYF. As DNA, the CDR3 is TGTGCCAGCTCCTCGGGGGGCGAGCAGTACTTC.

This clonotype was counted at least ten times. The gene calls are TRBV5-1 and TRBJ2-1, with 9 bases that match TRBD2. The V gene's germline CDR1 is SGHRS and CDR2 YFSETQ. V shed 2 bases, J shed 5 bases, and the junction held 8 bases outside the gene matches. This CDR3 has 16 residues. In nucleotides, the CDR3 is TGCGCCAGCAGCTTTGCCCCTAGCGGGGCGGACAATGAGCAGTTCTTC. Protein product: CASSFAPSGADNEQFF. Together with reference TRBV5-1 and TRBJ2-1, the CDR3 gives the full variable domain: KAGVTQTPRYLIKTRGQQVTLSCSPISGHRSVSWYQQTPGQGLQFLFEYFSETQRNKGNFPGRFSGRQFSNSRSEMNVSTLELGDSALYLCASSFAPSGADNEQFFGPGTRLTVL.

This clonotype occurred many times. The chain has TRBV7-9 and TRBJ2-5; tentatively, D is TRBD1 (5 bases). Trimming stripped 1 base from V and 5 bases from J, with 11 bases between. Germline values: CDR1 SEHNR, CDR2 FQNEAQ (reference sequence). CDR3 length equals 14 residues. The CDR3 bases are TGTGCCAGCAGCTTAGGATCAGGGCTGGAGACCCAGTACTTC. It is translated as CASSLGSGLETQYF.

This clonotype was detected many times. The genes are TRBV2 and TRBJ1-3; tentatively, D is TRBD1 (5 bases). In germline, CDR1 is SNHLY, CDR2 FYNNEI. The CDR3 contains 15 residues. Trimming took off 5 bases at V and 0 bases at J, with 11 bases between the two ends. CDR3 nucleotides: TGTGCCAGCAGTCCCGGGACTGCCTCTGGAAACACCATATATTTT. This gives the protein CASSPGTASGNTIYF.

This clonotype was seen repeatedly, ten times or more. V is TRBV29-1 and J is TRBJ2-3; no definite D call. CDR1 is SQVTM and CDR2 is ANQGSEA in the germline V gene. V lost 4 bases, J lost 5 bases, and 4 bases lay in between. The CDR3 consists of 10 residues. The CDR3 sequence: CSVAEDTQYF. The DNA for the CDR3 is TGCAGCGTTGCGGAAGATACGCAGTATTTT.

This clonotype was counted at least ten times. CDR3 protein: CASSLGLAGGPMGNEQFF. CDR3 in DNA: TGTGCCAGCAGCTTGGGACTAGCGGGAGGGCCAATGGGGAATGAGCAGTTCTTC. The chain has TRBV7-9 and TRBJ2-1; 16 bases are a match to TRBD2. The CDR3 covers 18 residues. CDR1 is SEHNR and CDR2 is FQNEAQ in the germline V gene (reference sequence). V lost 3 bases, J lost 7 bases, and 9 bases stayed unmatched. Variable domain in full (rest from reference TRBV7-9 and TRBJ2-1): DTGVSQNPRHKITKRGQNVTFRCDPISEHNRLYWYRQTLGQGPEFLTYFQNEAQLEKSRLLSDRFSAERPKGSFSTLEIQRTEQGDSAMYLCASSLGLAGGPMGNEQFFGPGTRLTVL.